This T cell receptor beta chain was documented in a study of tumor and adjacent non-tumor tissue in lung cancer. Study details: Some 3.9 million productive TCRbeta reads were obtained per sample on average. Study observations and caveats: TCR diversity was significantly greater in tumor than normal lung tissue.

Only one count was recorded for this clonotype. Its specificity is not known. Germline is not matched at one junction end, which may reflect a read error. This sample's RNA came from whole unsorted tissue. This non-tumor lung sample came from over 3 cm beyond the tumor edge. Newly diagnosed lung cancer patients had thoracic surgery in China, August–November 2014, without prior chemotherapy. Three rounds of nested PCR, following a modified ARM-PCR protocol, produced the TCRbeta library. TCRdb ran MiXCR on the multiplex PCR reads and lists one entry per CDR3 protein. This sample carries 70,000 to 90,000 distinct CDR3 sequences, roughly 80% of them seen once, and the ten largest clones take approximately 55%. The sequenced material came from distant non-tumor lung tissue. This TCR was recovered from a man in his 60s with non-small cell lung cancer.

CDR3 amino acids: CASSPGTSGRARNELFF. CDR3 DNA sequence: TGTGCCAGCAGTCCAGGGACTAGCGGGAGGGCCAGAAATGAGCTGTTCTTC. The chain links TRBV12-3 or TRBV12-4 to TRBJ2-1; 16 positions agree with TRBD2. This CDR3 has 17 residues.